This T cell receptor beta chain originates from a study of PD-1 blockade in classical Hodgkin lymphoma. Study-level results: Significant TCR diversity gains by C4D1 occurred in CD4+ but not CD8+ cells. Similar baseline diversity was found in complete responders and newly diagnosed patients. In newly diagnosed patients, baseline TCR diversity was reportedly below that of healthy donors.

Produced via immunoSEQ multiplex PCR; TCRdb's table is partial and in-frame only. The data show about 85,000 clones, approximately 90% seen once. Time point denoted: cycle 4 day 1 (C4D1), after less than 7 weeks of nivolumab. All patients experienced relapse after autologous stem cell transplantation, and brentuximab vedotin exposure was variable. CDR1 is SEHNR, CDR2 FQNEAQ, per germline (reference sequence). The J segment lost 4 bases and the V segment lost 3 bases, leaving 4 bases of the junction unmatched. The CDR3 has 14 residues. On this clone itself: Antigen specificity is unknown.

The sample consisted of peripheral blood mononuclear cells (PBMCs), taken before the fourth cycle of nivolumab. The chain joins TRBV7-9 to TRBJ2-7; 9 positions agree with TRBD1. This receptor was taken from a human donor with classical Hodgkin lymphoma. The CDR3 nucleotides are TGTGCCAGCAGCTTGGGACAGGGTTTTTACGAGCAGTACTTC. This codes for CASSLGQGFYEQYF. Full variable domain (remainder filled in from reference TRBV7-9 and TRBJ2-7): DTGVSQNPRHKITKRGQNVTFRCDPISEHNRLYWYRQTLGQGPEFLTYFQNEAQLEKSRLLSDRFSAERPKGSFSTLEIQRTEQGDSAMYLCASSLGQGFYEQYFGPGTRLTVT.